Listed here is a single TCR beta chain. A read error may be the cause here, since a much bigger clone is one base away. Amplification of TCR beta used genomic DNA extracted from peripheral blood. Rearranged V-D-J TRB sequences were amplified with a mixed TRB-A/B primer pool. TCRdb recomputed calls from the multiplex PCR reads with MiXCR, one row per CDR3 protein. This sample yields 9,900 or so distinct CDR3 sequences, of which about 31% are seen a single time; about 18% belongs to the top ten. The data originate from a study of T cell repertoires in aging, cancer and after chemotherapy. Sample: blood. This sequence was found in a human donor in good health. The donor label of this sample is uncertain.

Written as DNA, the CDR3 is TGTGCCAGCAGCTTGGGGTCTACCGGGGCGGATACGCAGTATTTT. Encoded protein: CASSLGSTGADTQYF. This sequence joins TRBV5-6 and TRBJ2-3; the D gene could be TRBD1 or TRBD2 (5 bases each). This CDR3 is built from 15 residues. Germline V lookup: CDR1 SGHDT, CDR2 YYEEEE. V lost 0 bases and J 6 bases, leaving 14 bases between the germline ends.